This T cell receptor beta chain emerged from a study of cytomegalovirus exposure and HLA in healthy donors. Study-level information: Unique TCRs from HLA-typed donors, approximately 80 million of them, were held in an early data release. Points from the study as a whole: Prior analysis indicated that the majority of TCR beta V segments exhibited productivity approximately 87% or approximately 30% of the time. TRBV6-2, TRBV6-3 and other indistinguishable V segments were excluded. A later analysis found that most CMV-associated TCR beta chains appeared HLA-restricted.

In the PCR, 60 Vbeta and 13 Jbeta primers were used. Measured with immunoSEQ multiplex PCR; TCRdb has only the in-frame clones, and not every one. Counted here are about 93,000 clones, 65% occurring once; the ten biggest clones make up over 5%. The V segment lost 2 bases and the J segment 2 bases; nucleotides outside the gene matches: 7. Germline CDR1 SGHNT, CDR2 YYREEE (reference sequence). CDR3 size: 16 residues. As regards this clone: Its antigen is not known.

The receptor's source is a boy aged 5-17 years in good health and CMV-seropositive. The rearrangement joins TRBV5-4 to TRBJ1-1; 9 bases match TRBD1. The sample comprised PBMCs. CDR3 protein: CASSFKRTGDNTEAFF. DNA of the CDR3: TGTGCCAGCAGCTTCAAGAGGACAGGGGATAACACTGAAGCTTTCTTT.